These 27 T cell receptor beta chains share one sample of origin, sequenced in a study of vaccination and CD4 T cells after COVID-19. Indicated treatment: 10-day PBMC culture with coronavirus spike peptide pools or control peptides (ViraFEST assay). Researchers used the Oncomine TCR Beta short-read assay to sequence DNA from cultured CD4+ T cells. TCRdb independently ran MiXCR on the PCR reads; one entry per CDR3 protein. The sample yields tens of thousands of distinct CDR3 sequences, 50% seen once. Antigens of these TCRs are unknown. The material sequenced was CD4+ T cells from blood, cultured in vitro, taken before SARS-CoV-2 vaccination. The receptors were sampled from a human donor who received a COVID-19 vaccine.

DNA of the CDR3: TGTGCCAGCAGCCCCGGGACAGGGGGCGCCGGGGCTTTCTTT. It codes for CASSPGTGGAGAFF. This chain joins TRBV12-3 or TRBV12-4 and TRBJ1-1; 12 bases match TRBD1. The CDR3 extends over 14 amino acids. V shed 6 bases, J shed 11 bases, and the junction held 10 bases outside the gene matches.

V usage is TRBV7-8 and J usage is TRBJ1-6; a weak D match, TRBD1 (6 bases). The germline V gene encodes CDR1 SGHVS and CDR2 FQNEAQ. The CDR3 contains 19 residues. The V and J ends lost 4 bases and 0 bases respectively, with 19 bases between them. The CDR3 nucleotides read TGTGCCAGCAGCTCACTCCTGGGGGGCCCTCGCTCCTATAATTCACCCCTCCACTTT. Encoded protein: CASSSLLGGPRSYNSPLHF.

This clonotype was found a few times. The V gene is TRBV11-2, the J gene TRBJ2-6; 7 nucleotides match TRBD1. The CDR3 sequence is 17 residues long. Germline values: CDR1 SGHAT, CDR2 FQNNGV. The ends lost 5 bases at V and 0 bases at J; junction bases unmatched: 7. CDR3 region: CASSGGTVFSGANVLTF. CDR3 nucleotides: TGTGCCAGCAGCGGTGGGACAGTGTTCTCTGGGGCCAACGTCCTGACTTTC.

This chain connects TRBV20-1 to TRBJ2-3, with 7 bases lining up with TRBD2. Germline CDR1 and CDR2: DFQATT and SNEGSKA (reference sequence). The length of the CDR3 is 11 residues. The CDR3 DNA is TGCGGGTGGGGGGGTACAGATACGCAGTATTTT. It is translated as CGWGGTDTQYF.

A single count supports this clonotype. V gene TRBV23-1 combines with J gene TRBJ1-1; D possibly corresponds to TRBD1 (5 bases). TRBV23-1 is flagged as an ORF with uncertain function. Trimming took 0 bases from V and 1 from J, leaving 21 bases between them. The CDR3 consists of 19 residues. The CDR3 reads CASSQSGVPGRGWNTEAFF. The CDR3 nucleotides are TGCGCCAGCAGTCAATCAGGGGTTCCGGGTCGGGGCTGGAACACTGAAGCTTTCTTT.

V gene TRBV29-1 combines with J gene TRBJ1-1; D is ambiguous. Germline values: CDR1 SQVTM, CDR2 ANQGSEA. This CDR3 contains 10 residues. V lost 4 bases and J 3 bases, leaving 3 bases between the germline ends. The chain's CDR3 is CSVGYTEAFF. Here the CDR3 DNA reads TGCAGCGTTGGGTACACTGAAGCTTTCTTT. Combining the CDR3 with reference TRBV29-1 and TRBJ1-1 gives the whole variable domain SAVISQKPSRDICQRGTSLTIQCQVDSQVTMMFWYRQQPGQSLTLIATANQGSEATYESGFVIDKFPISRPNLTFSTLTVSNMSPEDSSIYLCSVGYTEAFFGQGTRLTVV.

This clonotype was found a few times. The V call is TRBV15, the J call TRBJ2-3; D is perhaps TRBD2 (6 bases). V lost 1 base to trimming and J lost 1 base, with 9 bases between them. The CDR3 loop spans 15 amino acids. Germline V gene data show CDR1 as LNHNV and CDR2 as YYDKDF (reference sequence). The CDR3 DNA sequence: TGTGCCACCAGCAGAGCCGGGGGACGCACAGATACGCAGTATTTT. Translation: CATSRAGGRTDTQYF.

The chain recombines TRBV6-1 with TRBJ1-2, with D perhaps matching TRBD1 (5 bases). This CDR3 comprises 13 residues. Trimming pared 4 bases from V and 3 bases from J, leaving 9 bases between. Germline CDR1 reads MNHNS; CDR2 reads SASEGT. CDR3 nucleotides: TGTGCCAGCAGTGTTGGGGGGGACTATGGCTACACCTTC. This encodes CASSVGGDYGYTF.

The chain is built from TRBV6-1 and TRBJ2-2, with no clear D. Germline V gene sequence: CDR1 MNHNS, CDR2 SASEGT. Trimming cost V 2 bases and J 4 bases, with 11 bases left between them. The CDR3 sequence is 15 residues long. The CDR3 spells CASSEYLGGTGELFF. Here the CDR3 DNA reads TGTGCCAGCAGTGAATACCTGGGCGGCACCGGGGAGCTGTTTTTT.

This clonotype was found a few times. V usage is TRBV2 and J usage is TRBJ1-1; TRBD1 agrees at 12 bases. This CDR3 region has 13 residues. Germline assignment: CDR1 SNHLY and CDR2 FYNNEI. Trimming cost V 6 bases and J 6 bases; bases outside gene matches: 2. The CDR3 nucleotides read TGTGCCAGCAGGGGACAGGGGGCGGCTGAAGCTTTCTTT. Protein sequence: CASRGQGAAEAFF.

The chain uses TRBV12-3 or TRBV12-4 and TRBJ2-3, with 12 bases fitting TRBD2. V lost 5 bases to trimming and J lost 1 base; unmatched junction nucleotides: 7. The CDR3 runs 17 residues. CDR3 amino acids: CASSPDRLAGGTDTQYF. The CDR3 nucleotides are TGTGCCAGCAGTCCGGACCGACTAGCGGGGGGCACAGATACGCAGTATTTT.

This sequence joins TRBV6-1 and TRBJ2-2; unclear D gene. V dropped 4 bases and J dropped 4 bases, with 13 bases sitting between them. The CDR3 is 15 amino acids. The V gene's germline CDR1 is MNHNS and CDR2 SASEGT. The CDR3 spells CASSGPTLFTGELFF. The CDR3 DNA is TGTGCCAGCAGTGGCCCCACTTTATTCACCGGGGAGCTGTTTTTT.

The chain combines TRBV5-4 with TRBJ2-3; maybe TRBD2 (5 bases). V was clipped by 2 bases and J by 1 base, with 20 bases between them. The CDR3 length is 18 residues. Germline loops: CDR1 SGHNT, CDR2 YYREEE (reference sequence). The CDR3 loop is CASSFWRTGGFGTDTQYF. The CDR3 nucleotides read TGTGCCAGCAGCTTTTGGAGGACTGGCGGGTTTGGCACAGATACGCAGTATTTT.

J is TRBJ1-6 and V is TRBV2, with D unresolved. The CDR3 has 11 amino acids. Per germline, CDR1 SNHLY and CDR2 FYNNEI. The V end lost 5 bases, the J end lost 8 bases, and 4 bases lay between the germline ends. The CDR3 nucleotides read TGTGCCAGCAGTTATCATTCACCCCTCCACTTT. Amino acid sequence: CASSYHSPLHF.

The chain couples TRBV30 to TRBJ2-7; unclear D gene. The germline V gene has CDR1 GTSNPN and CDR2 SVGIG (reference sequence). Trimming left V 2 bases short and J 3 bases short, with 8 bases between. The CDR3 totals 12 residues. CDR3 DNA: TGTGCCTGGAGTAATGCTTTCTACGAGCAGTACTTC. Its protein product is CAWSNAFYEQYF.

The CDR3 loop reads CASRPPGTDTQYF. The CDR3 DNA reads TGTGCCAGCAGGCCGCCTGGCACAGATACGCAGTATTTT. The chain combines TRBV12-3 or TRBV12-4 with TRBJ2-3; D uncertain. The CDR3 sequence is 13 residues long. Between the trimmed V and J ends, which lost 6 bases and 1 base, there was a span of 8 bases.

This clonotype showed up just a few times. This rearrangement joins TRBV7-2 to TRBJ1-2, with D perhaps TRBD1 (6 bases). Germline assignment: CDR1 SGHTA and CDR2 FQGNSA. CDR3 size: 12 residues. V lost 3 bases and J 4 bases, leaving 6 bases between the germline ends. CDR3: CASSLGAYGYTF. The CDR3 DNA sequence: TGTGCCAGCAGCTTGGGGGCCTATGGCTACACCTTC.

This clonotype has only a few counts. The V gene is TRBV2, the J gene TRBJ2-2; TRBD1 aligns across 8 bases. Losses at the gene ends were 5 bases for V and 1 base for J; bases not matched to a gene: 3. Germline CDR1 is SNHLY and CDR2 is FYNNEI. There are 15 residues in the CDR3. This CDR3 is CASSPGTGNTGELFF. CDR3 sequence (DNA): TGTGCCAGCAGTCCTGGGACAGGGAACACCGGGGAGCTGTTTTTT.

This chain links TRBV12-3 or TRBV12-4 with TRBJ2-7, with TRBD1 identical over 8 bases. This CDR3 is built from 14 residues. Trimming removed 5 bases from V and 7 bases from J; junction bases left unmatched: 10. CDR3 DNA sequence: TGTGCCAGCAGTATAACGCGGACAGGGAGTGAGCAGTACTTC. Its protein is CASSITRTGSEQYF.

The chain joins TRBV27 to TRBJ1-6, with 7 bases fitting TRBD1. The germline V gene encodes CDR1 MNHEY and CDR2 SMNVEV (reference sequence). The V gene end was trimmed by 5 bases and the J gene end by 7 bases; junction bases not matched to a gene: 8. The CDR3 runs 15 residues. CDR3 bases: TGTGCCAGCAGTCCCCGACAGGGTTGGAATTCACCCCTCCACTTT. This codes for CASSPRQGWNSPLHF.

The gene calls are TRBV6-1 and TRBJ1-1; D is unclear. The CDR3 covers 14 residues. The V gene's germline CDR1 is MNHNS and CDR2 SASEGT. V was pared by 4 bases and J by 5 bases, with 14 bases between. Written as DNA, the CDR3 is TGTGCCAGCAGTGGTACGCTATTGAGTACTGAAGCTTTCTTT. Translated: CASSGTLLSTEAFF.

CDR3 bases: TGTGCCAGCACCATACACTCCTACGAGCAGTACTTC. This codes for CASTIHSYEQYF. The chain employs TRBV2 and TRBJ2-7; no firm D call. The CDR3 spans 12 residues. CDR1 SNHLY and CDR2 FYNNEI come from the germline V gene. V was shortened by 7 bases and J by 0 bases, with 7 bases between the two germline ends.

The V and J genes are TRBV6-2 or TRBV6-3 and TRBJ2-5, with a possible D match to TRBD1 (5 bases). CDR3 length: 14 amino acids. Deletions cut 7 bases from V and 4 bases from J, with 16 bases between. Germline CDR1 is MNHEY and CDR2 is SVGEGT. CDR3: CASKDPGLTETQYF. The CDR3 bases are TGTGCCAGCAAGGATCCAGGGCTTACAGAGACCCAGTACTTC.

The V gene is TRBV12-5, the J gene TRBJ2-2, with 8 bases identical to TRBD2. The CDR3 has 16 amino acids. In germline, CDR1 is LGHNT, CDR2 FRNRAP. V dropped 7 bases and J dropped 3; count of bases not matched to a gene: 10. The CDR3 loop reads CASVLIAGKHTGELFF. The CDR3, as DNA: TGTGCTAGTGTCCTAATAGCGGGGAAACACACCGGGGAGCTGTTTTTT.

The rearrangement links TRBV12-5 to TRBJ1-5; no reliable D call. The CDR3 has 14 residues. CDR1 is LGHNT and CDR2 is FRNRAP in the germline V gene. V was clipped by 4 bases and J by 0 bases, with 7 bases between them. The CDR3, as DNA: TGTGCTAGTGGTTCGGTCGTTAGCAATCAGCCCCAGCATTTT. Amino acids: CASGSVVSNQPQHF.

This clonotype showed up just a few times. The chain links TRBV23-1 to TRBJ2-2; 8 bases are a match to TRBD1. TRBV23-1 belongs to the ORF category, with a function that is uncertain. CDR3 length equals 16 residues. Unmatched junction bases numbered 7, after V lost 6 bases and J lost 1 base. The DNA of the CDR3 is TGCGCCAGCAGCCCCGGACAGGGACTGAACACCGGGGAGCTGTTTTTT. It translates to CASSPGQGLNTGELFF.

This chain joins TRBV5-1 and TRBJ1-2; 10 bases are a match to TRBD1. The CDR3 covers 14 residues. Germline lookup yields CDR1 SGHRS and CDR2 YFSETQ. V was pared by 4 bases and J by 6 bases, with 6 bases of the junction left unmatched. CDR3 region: CASSVTGTGDGYTF. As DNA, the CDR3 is TGCGCCAGCAGCGTAACCGGGACAGGGGATGGCTACACCTTC. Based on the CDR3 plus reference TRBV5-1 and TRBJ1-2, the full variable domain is KAGVTQTPRYLIKTRGQQVTLSCSPISGHRSVSWYQQTPGQGLQFLFEYFSETQRNKGNFPGRFSGRQFSNSRSEMNVSTLELGDSALYLCASSVTGTGDGYTFGSGTRLTVV.